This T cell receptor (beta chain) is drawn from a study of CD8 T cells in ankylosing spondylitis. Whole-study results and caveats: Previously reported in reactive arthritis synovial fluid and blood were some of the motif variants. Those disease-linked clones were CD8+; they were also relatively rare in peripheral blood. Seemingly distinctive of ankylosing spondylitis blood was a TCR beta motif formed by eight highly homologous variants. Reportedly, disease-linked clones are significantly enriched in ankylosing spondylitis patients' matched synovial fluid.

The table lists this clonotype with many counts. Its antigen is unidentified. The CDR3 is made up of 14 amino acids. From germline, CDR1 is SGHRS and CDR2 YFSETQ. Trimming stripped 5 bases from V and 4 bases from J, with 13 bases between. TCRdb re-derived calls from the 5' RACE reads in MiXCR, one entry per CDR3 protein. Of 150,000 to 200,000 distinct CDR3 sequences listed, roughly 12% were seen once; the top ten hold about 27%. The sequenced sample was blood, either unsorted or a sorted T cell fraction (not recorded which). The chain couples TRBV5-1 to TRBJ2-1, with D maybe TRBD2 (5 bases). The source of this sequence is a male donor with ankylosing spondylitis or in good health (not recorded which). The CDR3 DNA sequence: TGCGCCAGCAGACCGATTCGGGGATACAATGAGCAGTTCTTC. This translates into CASRPIRGYNEQFF.